This T cell receptor beta chain was identified during a study of immune evolution from preneoplasia to lung adenocarcinoma. Study overall: HLA loss of heterozygosity: 5.5% to 8.5% AIS, about 14% MIA, about 31% ADC, none AAH. Overall study results and limits: Later-stage lesions seemingly showed higher T cell density and diversity than normal lung.

The method was immunoSEQ multiplex PCR; TCRdb's version includes in-frame clones alone and lacks a portion of them. Of just over 14,000 clones listed, roughly four fifths are singletons. Turning to this clone: Its antigen is not identified.

The V gene end was trimmed by 5 bases and the J gene end by 6 bases; junction bases not matched to a gene: 4. In germline, CDR1 is SGHAT, CDR2 FQDESV (reference sequence). This CDR3 spans 12 amino acids. Histologic diagnosis was independently verified by two lung pathologists. After pathologic assessment, macro-dissection selected premalignant or tumor cells for extraction. This chain links TRBV11-1 with TRBJ2-7, with 7 positions matching TRBD1. This TCR was sampled from a person between 60 and 79 years old with lung adenocarcinoma. Sequences were obtained from FFPE minimally invasive lung adenocarcinoma tissue. The CDR3 DNA reads as TGTGCCAGCAGCCGAACAGGGGTCGAGCAGTACTTC. This encodes CASSRTGVEQYF.